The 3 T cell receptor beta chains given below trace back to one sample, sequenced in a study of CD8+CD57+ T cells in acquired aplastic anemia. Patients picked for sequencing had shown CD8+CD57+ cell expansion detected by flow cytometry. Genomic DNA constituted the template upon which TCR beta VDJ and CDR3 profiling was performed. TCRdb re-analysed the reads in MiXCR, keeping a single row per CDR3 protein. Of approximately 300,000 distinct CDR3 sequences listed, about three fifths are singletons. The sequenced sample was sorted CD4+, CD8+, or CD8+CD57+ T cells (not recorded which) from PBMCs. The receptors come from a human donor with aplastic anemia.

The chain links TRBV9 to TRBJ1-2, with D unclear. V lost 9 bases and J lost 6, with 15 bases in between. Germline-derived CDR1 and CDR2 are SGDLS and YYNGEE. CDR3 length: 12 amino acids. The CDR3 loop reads CATSTDPHGYTF. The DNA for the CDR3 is TGTGCCACCAGTACGGACCCGCATGGCTACACCTTC.

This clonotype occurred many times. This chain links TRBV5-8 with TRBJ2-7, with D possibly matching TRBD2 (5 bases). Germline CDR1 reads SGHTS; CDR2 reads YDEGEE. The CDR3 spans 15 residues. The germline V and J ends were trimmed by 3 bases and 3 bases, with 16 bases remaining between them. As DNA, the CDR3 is TGTGCCAGCAGCTCAAACAGCGCGGGTCTCTACGAGCAGTACTTC. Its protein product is CASSSNSAGLYEQYF. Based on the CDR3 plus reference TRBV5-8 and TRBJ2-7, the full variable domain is EAGVTQSPTHLIKTRGQQATLRCSPISGHTSVYWYQQALGLGLQFLLWYDEGEERNRGNFPPRFSGRQFPNYSSELNVNALELEDSALYLCASSSNSAGLYEQYFGPGTRLTVT.

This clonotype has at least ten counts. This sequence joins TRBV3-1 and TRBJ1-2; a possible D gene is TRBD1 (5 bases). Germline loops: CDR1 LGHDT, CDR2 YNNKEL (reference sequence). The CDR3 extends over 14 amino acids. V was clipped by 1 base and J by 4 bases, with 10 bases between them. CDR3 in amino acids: CASSQGAGSYGYTF. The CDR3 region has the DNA TGTGCCAGCAGCCAAGGGGCAGGGAGCTATGGCTACACCTTC.